Each of the 4 T cell receptor beta chains below was sequenced from the same sample in a study of CD8+ T cells in alopecia areata. The sequencing template was cDNA reverse transcribed from extracted RNA. Clones were read by immunoSEQ multiplex PCR, and TCRdb kept only the in-frame ones, dropping some. The sample holds 200,000 to 250,000 clones, 64% seen once. Regarding treatment: oral pan-JAK inhibitor, 5-10 mg twice daily. Specimen: CD4+ T cells sorted from blood, collected at week 4, from a patient treated with tofacitinib. Receptors were obtained from a human donor with alopecia areata.

This clone was seen a handful of times. The rearrangement uses TRBV5-6 and TRBJ2-1; TRBD2 matches 10 bases. V dropped 4 bases and J dropped 4; count of bases not matched to a gene: 17. The V gene's germline CDR1 is SGHDT and CDR2 YYEEEE. The CDR3 loop spans 19 amino acids. DNA for the CDR3: TGTGCCAGCAGCCAAGGGATCGCTAGCGGGGGACAACTGTACAATGAGCAGTTCTTC. As protein: CASSQGIASGGQLYNEQFF.

The rearrangement links TRBV29-1 to TRBJ1-2, with 8 bases that match TRBD1. This CDR3 region has 13 residues. The germline V gene encodes CDR1 SQVTM and CDR2 ANQGSEA. Trimming took 1 base from V and 7 from J; bases not matched to a gene: 5. CDR3 sequence: CSVEGQGYGGYTF. As DNA, the CDR3 is TGCAGCGTTGAAGGACAGGGGTATGGTGGCTACACCTTC.

The rearrangement joins TRBV2 to TRBJ1-5; TRBD1 matches at 7 bases. Per germline, CDR1 SNHLY and CDR2 FYNNEI. The V segment lost 4 bases and the J segment 4 bases; nucleotides outside the gene matches: 4. This CDR3 is built from 14 residues. The CDR3 DNA follows: TGTGCCAGCAGTGGACAGGGAAGAAATCAGCCCCAGCATTTT. The encoded protein is CASSGQGRNQPQHF.

The chain links TRBV11-2 to TRBJ1-1; D is undetermined. Trimming cost V 6 bases and J 1 base, with 6 bases left between them. The CDR3 extends over 12 amino acids. Germline V gene lookup returns CDR1 SGHAT and CDR2 FQNNGV. The CDR3 region is CASSGPNTEAFF. The CDR3 DNA follows: TGTGCCAGCAGTGGCCCGAACACTGAAGCTTTCTTT.